What follows are 22 T cell receptor beta chains derived from one specimen sequenced in a study of blood T cell repertoires in COVID-19 (dated by TCRdb to about 2020). Receptor amplification or capture employed the immunoSEQ multiplex PCR assay. In TCRdb, the immuneACCESS table is reduced to in-frame sequences with V and J assigned. These tables do not hold every clone; where another copy was compared, an unresolved V gene accounts for under half, and the others remain unexplained. The sample contains about 240,000 clones, approximately 80% of them found a single time. Over 8% of the sample is held by the ten biggest clonotypes. The specimen sequenced was peripheral blood. The receptors originated from a woman older than 75 with acute or convalescent COVID-19.

This chain joins TRBV7-2 and TRBJ1-3; 7 bases fit TRBD1. This CDR3 region has 15 residues. Trimming removed 5 bases from V and 2 bases from J; junction bases left unmatched: 6. Germline CDR1 SGHTA, CDR2 FQGNSA. CDR3 in DNA: TGTGCCAGCAGCCCAAGACAGGGCGCTGGAAACACCATATATTTT. Encoded protein: CASSPRQGAGNTIYF.

This chain uses TRBV28 with TRBJ1-5, with 7 bases fitting TRBD1. CDR3 size: 15 residues. The V gene's germline CDR1 is MDHEN and CDR2 SYDVKM. Trimming removed 5 bases from V and 5 bases from J; junction bases left unmatched: 9. The CDR3 sequence is CASSTPDRRDQPQHF. The CDR3 region has the DNA TGTGCCAGCAGTACCCCGGACAGGCGGGATCAGCCCCAGCATTTT. Complete variable domain (other parts from reference TRBV28 and TRBJ1-5): DVKVTQSSRYLVKRTGEKVFLECVQDMDHENMFWYRQDPGLGLRLIYFSYDVKMKEKGDIPEGYSVSREKKERFSLILESASTNQTSMYLCASSTPDRRDQPQHFGDGTRLSIL.

V usage is TRBV23-1 and J usage is TRBJ1-5; 9 nucleotides align to TRBD1. TRBV23-1 is known as an ORF, though its function is uncertain. This CDR3 is 15 amino acids long. V trimming: 4 bases; J trimming: 4 bases; junction bases outside the gene matches: 5. CDR3: CASSRPTGGNQPQHF. DNA of the CDR3: TGCGCCAGCAGTCGCCCGACAGGGGGAAATCAGCCCCAGCATTTT.

The V and J genes are TRBV5-1 and TRBJ2-1; TRBD1 matches 8 bases. The CDR3 totals 15 residues. The germline V gene has CDR1 SGHRS and CDR2 YFSETQ. The junction had 12 bases not matched to a gene; V was cut back by 4 bases and J by 9 bases. The CDR3 sequence is CASSRDRGGLGEQFF. In DNA form, the CDR3 reads TGCGCCAGCAGCCGAGACAGGGGTGGGTTGGGTGAGCAGTTCTTC.

The V gene is TRBV14, the J gene TRBJ2-3; maybe TRBD1 (7 bases). The length of the CDR3 is 16 residues. CDR1 is SGHDN, CDR2 FVKESK, per germline. The ends were cut back, 4 bases at V and 6 bases at J, with 20 bases in the middle. CDR3 sequence reads: CASSPWTGGSMDTQYF. The CDR3 DNA reads as TGTGCCAGCAGCCCCTGGACAGGAGGGAGTATGGATACGCAGTATTTT.

The chain combines TRBV28 with TRBJ1-5, with D possibly TRBD1 on 6 matching bases. Trimming took off 5 bases at V and 12 bases at J, with 17 bases between the two ends. This CDR3 has 13 residues. Germline values: CDR1 MDHEN, CDR2 SYDVKM. The DNA of the CDR3 is TGTGCCAGCAGTCCCGGACAGTTTCGGGACCAGCATTTT. Translated: CASSPGQFRDQHF. Supplemented by reference TRBV28 and TRBJ1-5, the full variable domain reads DVKVTQSSRYLVKRTGEKVFLECVQDMDHENMFWYRQDPGLGLRLIYFSYDVKMKEKGDIPEGYSVSREKKERFSLILESASTNQTSMYLCASSPGQFRDQHFGDGTRLSIL.

The chain carries TRBV18 and TRBJ2-2; a weak D match, TRBD1 (6 bases). This CDR3 region has 17 residues. Trimming pared 3 bases from V and 4 bases from J, leaving 18 bases between. Germline lookup yields CDR1 KGHSH and CDR2 LQKENI. The CDR3 here is CASSPRTTGPGTGELFF. CDR3 bases: TGTGCCAGCTCACCTCGAACCACAGGGCCGGGCACCGGGGAGCTGTTTTTT.

The chain combines TRBV25-1 with TRBJ2-3; no clear D. CDR1 and CDR2 from the germline V gene are MGHDK and SYGVNS. This CDR3 contains 13 residues. V shed 6 bases and J shed 0 bases, with 7 bases lying between them. In DNA, the CDR3 is TGTGCCAGCAGGGCCTCTAGCACAGATACGCAGTATTTT. Translating it yields CASRASSTDTQYF.

The chain couples TRBV4-1 to TRBJ1-6; 9 nucleotides align to TRBD1. V lost 1 base, J lost 9 bases, and 10 bases stayed unmatched. This CDR3 contains 17 residues. CDR1 and CDR2 (germline): MGHRA, YSYEKL. The CDR3 nucleotides read TGCGCCAGCAGCCAAGGACAGGGGGACCGAAGGAGTTCACCCCTCCACTTT. Encoded protein: CASSQGQGDRRSSPLHF.

As for this clone: Sequence at one end of the junction differs from germline and may be a read error. The chain recombines TRBV7-7 with TRBJ1-1, with D tentatively TRBD1 (6 bases). The germline V gene has CDR1 SSHAT and CDR2 FNYEAQ (reference sequence). The CDR3 is 16 amino acids. Written as DNA, the CDR3 is TGTGCTAGCAGCCCTCTGGGGGCCGGCCTTGACACTGAAGCTTTCTTT. This gives the protein CASSPLGAGLDTEAFF.

The chain is built from TRBV5-1 and TRBJ2-1; the D gene is possibly TRBD2 (5 bases). Germline loops: CDR1 SGHRS, CDR2 YFSETQ. V gave up 4 bases and J gave up 2 bases, with 13 bases separating them. The CDR3 runs to 15 residues. This CDR3 is CASSPGGSAYNEQFF. Written as DNA, the CDR3 is TGCGCCAGCAGCCCGGGTGGGAGCGCCTACAATGAGCAGTTCTTC. Supplemented by reference TRBV5-1 and TRBJ2-1, the full variable domain reads KAGVTQTPRYLIKTRGQQVTLSCSPISGHRSVSWYQQTPGQGLQFLFEYFSETQRNKGNFPGRFSGRQFSNSRSEMNVSTLELGDSALYLCASSPGGSAYNEQFFGPGTRLTVL.

This clone was found once. The chain carries TRBV10-3 and TRBJ2-1, with 7 bases identical to TRBD1. This CDR3 is 13 amino acids long. Germline CDR1 ENHRY, CDR2 SYGVKD. V dropped 9 bases and J dropped 8; count of bases not matched to a gene: 10. CDR3 loop: CAIRDSRDDEQFF. DNA of the CDR3: TGTGCCATTCGGGACAGTAGGGACGATGAGCAGTTCTTC.

This sequence joins TRBV2 and TRBJ2-1; 8 nucleotides agree with TRBD1. The CDR3 totals 15 residues. Germline V gene data show CDR1 as SNHLY and CDR2 as FYNNEI. J gave up 6 bases and V 7 bases, and 11 bases lay outside the gene matches. Here the CDR3 reads CASTLTGDRVNEQFF. CDR3 coding DNA: TGTGCCAGCACCCTGACAGGGGATAGGGTCAATGAGCAGTTCTTC. Filled out from reference TRBV2 and TRBJ2-1, the complete variable domain reads EPEVTQTPSHQVTQMGQEVILRCVPISNHLYFYWYRQILGQKVEFLVSFYNNEISEKSEIFDDQFSVERPDGSNFTLKIRSTKLEDSAMYFCASTLTGDRVNEQFFGPGTRLTVL.

V is TRBV2 and J is TRBJ1-1, with a possible D match to TRBD1 (6 bases). Trimming stripped 6 bases from V and 2 bases from J, with 16 bases between. The V gene's germline CDR1 is SNHLY and CDR2 FYNNEI. The CDR3 totals 15 residues. The chain's CDR3 is CASSEGHLTNTEAFF. The CDR3 region has the DNA TGTGCCAGCAGCGAGGGACACCTAACAAACACTGAAGCTTTCTTT.

The chain employs TRBV5-4 and TRBJ1-1; 7 nucleotides align to TRBD1. Trimming cost V 4 bases and J 4 bases; bases outside gene matches: 7. Germline lookup yields CDR1 SGHNT and CDR2 YYREEE (reference sequence). The CDR3 is 14 amino acids. CDR3 region: CASSSNRGRTEAFF. Here the CDR3 DNA reads TGTGCCAGCAGCAGCAACAGGGGACGCACTGAAGCTTTCTTT. Drawing the rest from reference TRBV5-4 and TRBJ1-1, the complete variable domain is ETGVTQSPTHLIKTRGQQVTLRCSSQSGHNTVSWYQQALGQGPQFIFQYYREEENGRGNFPPRFSGLQFPNYSSELNVNALELDDSALYLCASSSNRGRTEAFFGQGTRLTVV.

The rearrangement uses TRBV6-5 and TRBJ1-1; no clear D. Germline loops: CDR1 MNHEY, CDR2 SVGAGI. The CDR3 has 14 residues. V was clipped by 5 bases and J by 3 bases, with 13 bases between them. The CDR3 coding sequence is TGTGCCAGCAGTAGGGCCGGGAAATACACTGAAGCTTTCTTT. Translating it yields CASSRAGKYTEAFF.

The rearrangement uses TRBV5-4 and TRBJ2-7; 8 bases map to TRBD2. The junction had 3 bases not matched to a gene; V was cut back by 3 bases and J by 1 base. The CDR3 covers 14 residues. CDR1 SGHNT and CDR2 YYREEE come from the germline V gene (reference sequence). The CDR3 sequence is CASSSSGSSYEQYF. The DNA of the CDR3 is TGTGCCAGCAGCTCCAGCGGGAGTTCCTACGAGCAGTACTTC. Together with reference TRBV5-4 and TRBJ2-7, the CDR3 gives the full variable domain: ETGVTQSPTHLIKTRGQQVTLRCSSQSGHNTVSWYQQALGQGPQFIFQYYREEENGRGNFPPRFSGLQFPNYSSELNVNALELDDSALYLCASSSSGSSYEQYFGPGTRLTVT.

The chain carries TRBV3-1 (or the pseudogene TRBV3-2) and TRBJ1-1; no clear D. The CDR3 extends over 14 amino acids. Trimming took 0 bases from V and 1 from J, leaving 6 bases between them. Germline V CDR1 and CDR2: LGHDT, YNNKEL (reference sequence). CDR3 bases: TGTGCCAGCAGCCAAGATCACGGGAACACTGAAGCTTTCTTT. Translation gives CASSQDHGNTEAFF.

CDR3 nucleotides: TGCGCCAGCAGTTGGGGCGGGGGGGACAATGAGCAGTTCTTC. Protein: CASSWGGGDNEQFF. The genes are TRBV5-1 and TRBJ2-1; 9 bases line up with TRBD2. The V gene end was trimmed by 5 bases and the J gene end by 5 bases; junction bases not matched to a gene: 5. Germline V gene sequence: CDR1 SGHRS, CDR2 YFSETQ. This CDR3 has 14 residues.

This clone has more than one count but fewer than ten. The CDR3 DNA sequence: TGCGCCAGCACCGTCACGTCGGGGGTGCAAACAGATACGCAGTATTTT. Its translation is CASTVTSGVQTDTQYF. The genes are TRBV5-1 and TRBJ2-3; D perhaps matches TRBD2 (6 bases). The CDR3 is 16 residues long. CDR1 is SGHRS, CDR2 YFSETQ, per germline. The V gene lost 6 bases and the J gene lost 3 bases, with 20 bases spanning the gap. Together with reference TRBV5-1 and TRBJ2-3, the CDR3 gives the full variable domain: KAGVTQTPRYLIKTRGQQVTLSCSPISGHRSVSWYQQTPGQGLQFLFEYFSETQRNKGNFPGRFSGRQFSNSRSEMNVSTLELGDSALYLCASTVTSGVQTDTQYFGPGTRLTVL.

This rearrangement joins TRBV2 to TRBJ2-2, with a possible D match to TRBD1 (6 bases). With 3 bases removed from V and 5 bases from J, the gap between germline ends came to 13 bases. Germline V lookup: CDR1 SNHLY, CDR2 FYNNEI. The CDR3 covers 15 residues. The chain's CDR3 is CASSETQGITGELFF. The CDR3 DNA follows: TGTGCCAGCAGTGAGACGCAGGGGATAACCGGGGAGCTGTTTTTT.

The V call is TRBV6-2 or TRBV6-3, the J call TRBJ1-1; TRBD1 aligns across 7 bases. Germline V gene sequence: CDR1 MNHEY, CDR2 SVGEGT. This CDR3 spans 14 amino acids. V gave up 5 bases and J gave up 1 base; unmatched junction bases: 4. This CDR3 reads CASSPNRGNTEAFF. The CDR3 nucleotides are TGTGCCAGCAGTCCAAACAGGGGGAACACTGAAGCTTTCTTT.